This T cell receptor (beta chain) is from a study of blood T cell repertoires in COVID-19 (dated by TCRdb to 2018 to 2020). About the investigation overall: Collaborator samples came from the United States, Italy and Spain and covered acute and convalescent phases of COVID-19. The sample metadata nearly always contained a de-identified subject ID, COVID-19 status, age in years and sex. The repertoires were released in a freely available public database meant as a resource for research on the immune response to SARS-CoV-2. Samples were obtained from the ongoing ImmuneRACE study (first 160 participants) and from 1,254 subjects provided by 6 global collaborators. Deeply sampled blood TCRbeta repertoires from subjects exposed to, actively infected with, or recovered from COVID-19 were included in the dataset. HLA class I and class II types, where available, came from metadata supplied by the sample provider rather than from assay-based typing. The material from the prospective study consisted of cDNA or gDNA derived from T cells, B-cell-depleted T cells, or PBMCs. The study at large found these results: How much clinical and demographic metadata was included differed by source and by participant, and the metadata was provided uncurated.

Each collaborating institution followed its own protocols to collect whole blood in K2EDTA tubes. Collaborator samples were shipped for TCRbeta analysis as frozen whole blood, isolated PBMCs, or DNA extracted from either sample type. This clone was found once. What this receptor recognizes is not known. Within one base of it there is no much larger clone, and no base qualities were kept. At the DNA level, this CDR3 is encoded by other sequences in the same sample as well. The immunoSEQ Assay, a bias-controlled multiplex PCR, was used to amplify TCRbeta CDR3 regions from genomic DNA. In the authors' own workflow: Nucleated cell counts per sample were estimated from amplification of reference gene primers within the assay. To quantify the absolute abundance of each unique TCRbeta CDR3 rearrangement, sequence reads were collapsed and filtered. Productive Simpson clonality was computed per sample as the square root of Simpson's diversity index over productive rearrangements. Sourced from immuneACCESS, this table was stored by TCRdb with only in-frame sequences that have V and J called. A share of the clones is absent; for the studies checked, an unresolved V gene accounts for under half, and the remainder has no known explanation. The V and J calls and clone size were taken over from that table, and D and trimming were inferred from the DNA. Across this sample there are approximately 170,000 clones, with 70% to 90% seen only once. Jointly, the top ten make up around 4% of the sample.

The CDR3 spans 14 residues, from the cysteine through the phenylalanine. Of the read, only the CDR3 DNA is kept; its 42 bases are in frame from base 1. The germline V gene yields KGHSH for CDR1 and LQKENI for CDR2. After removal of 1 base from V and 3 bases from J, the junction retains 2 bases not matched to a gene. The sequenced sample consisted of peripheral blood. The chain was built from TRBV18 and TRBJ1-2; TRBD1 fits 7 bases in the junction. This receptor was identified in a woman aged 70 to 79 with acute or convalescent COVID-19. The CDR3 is CASSPLDRDYGYTF. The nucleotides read TGTGCCAGCTCACCACTCGACAGGGACTATGGCTACACCTTC.